These 9 T cell receptor beta chains were all obtained from the same sample, sequenced in a study of T cell clones after liver transplantation. The data were produced by immunoSEQ multiplex PCR, yet TCRdb's version contains in-frame clones alone and is incomplete. The sample includes 9,500 to 11,000 clones, 71% seen only once; the top ten take roughly a quarter. Sequenced here: CD4+ T cells from blood, sampled about 2.5 years after liver transplant. Source of these receptors: a human patient who received a liver transplant. A subset of T cells may come from the graft donor.

The V gene is TRBV6-5, the J gene TRBJ1-4, with unresolved D. The V end lost 5 bases, the J end lost 4 bases, and 11 bases lay between the germline ends. CDR1 and CDR2 (germline): MNHEY, SVGAGI. This CDR3 is 14 amino acids long. This CDR3 is CASSDMANNEKLFF. For the CDR3, the DNA is TGTGCCAGCAGTGACATGGCAAATAATGAAAAACTGTTTTTT.

CDR3 in DNA: TGTGCCTGGAGTGGGACTAGCGGGACCGGGGAGCTGTTTTTT. It yields the protein CAWSGTSGTGELFF. The chain employs TRBV30 and TRBJ2-2; 11 bases match TRBD2. The length of the CDR3 is 14 residues. Germline loops: CDR1 GTSNPN, CDR2 SVGIG (reference sequence). J lost 5 bases, V lost 1 base, and 0 bases had no gene match.

This clone has only one observation. This rearrangement joins TRBV6-1 to TRBJ2-2; possibly TRBD1 for D (6 bases). Germline V CDR1 and CDR2: MNHNS, SASEGT. V lost 3 bases to trimming and J lost 6 bases, with 14 bases between them. The CDR3 is 15 residues long. CDR3 protein: CASSDLRTVPGELFF. CDR3 nucleotides: TGTGCCAGCAGTGACCTTCGGACAGTTCCCGGGGAGCTGTTTTTT.

Of note for this clone: This specimen includes other DNA sequences encoding the same CDR3. The genes are TRBV29-1 and TRBJ2-3; 13 nucleotides agree with TRBD2. Trimming at V came to 6 bases and at J to 5 bases, leaving 5 bases not matched to a gene. CDR3 length: 14 residues. In germline, CDR1 is SQVTM, CDR2 ANQGSEA. CDR3: CSVLAGGLVDTQYF. The CDR3 region has the DNA TGCAGCGTACTAGCGGGGGGGCTGGTAGATACGCAGTATTTT.

This chain links TRBV9 with TRBJ1-4, with TRBD1 matching over 7 bases. This CDR3 has 15 amino acids. Trimming at V came to 4 bases and at J to 5 bases, leaving 8 bases not matched to a gene. Germline CDR1 is SGDLS and CDR2 is YYNGEE. This chain's CDR3 is CASSPWTGPNEKLFF. CDR3 DNA: TGTGCCAGCAGCCCCTGGACAGGTCCCAATGAAAAACTGTTTTTT.

V usage is TRBV13 and J usage is TRBJ1-1; tentative D call: TRBD1 (5 bases). The V and J ends lost 5 bases and 0 bases respectively, with 16 bases between them. This CDR3 spans 16 amino acids. The germline V gene encodes CDR1 PRHDT and CDR2 FYEKMQ (reference sequence). The CDR3 reads CASSPGGGLLNTEAFF. The CDR3 DNA is TGTGCCAGCAGCCCCGGGGGGGGACTCTTGAACACTGAAGCTTTCTTT. Full variable domain (rest looked up from reference TRBV13 and TRBJ1-1): AAGVIQSPRHLIKEKRETATLKCYPIPRHDTVYWYQQGPGQDPQFLISFYEKMQSDKGSIPDRFSAQQFSDYHSELNMSSLELGDSALYFCASSPGGGLLNTEAFFGQGTRLTVV.

The V gene is TRBV15, the J gene TRBJ1-1; no clear D. The germline CDR1 and CDR2 sequences are LNHNV and YYDKDF (reference sequence). Trimming removed 11 bases from V and 1 base from J, with 11 bases in between. The CDR3 is 12 amino acids. The CDR3 DNA reads as TGTGCCTCAGGCGGCCCGAACACTGAAGCTTTCTTT. Residues: CASGGPNTEAFF. Supplemented by reference TRBV15 and TRBJ1-1, the full variable domain reads DAMVIQNPRYQVTQFGKPVTLSCSQTLNHNVMYWYQQKSSQAPKLLFHYYDKDFNNEADTPDNFQSRRPNTSFCFLDIRSPGLGDTAMYLCASGGPNTEAFFGQGTRLTVV.

This clone was detected a few times. This chain uses TRBV28 with TRBJ2-3; TRBD1 matches at 7 bases. V lost 5 bases to trimming and J lost 0 bases; unmatched junction nucleotides: 5. The CDR3 is 15 amino acids. CDR1 is MDHEN, CDR2 SYDVKM, per germline. The CDR3 is CASSPQGQSTDTQYF. As DNA, the CDR3 is TGTGCCAGCAGTCCTCAGGGACAGAGCACAGATACGCAGTATTTT. The full variable domain, with the rest looked up from reference TRBV28 and TRBJ2-3, is DVKVTQSSRYLVKRTGEKVFLECVQDMDHENMFWYRQDPGLGLRLIYFSYDVKMKEKGDIPEGYSVSREKKERFSLILESASTNQTSMYLCASSPQGQSTDTQYFGPGTRLTVL.

This chain connects TRBV6-6 to TRBJ1-4; 8 nucleotides agree with TRBD1. Per the germline V gene, CDR1 is MNHNY and CDR2 is SVGAGI (reference sequence). The CDR3 consists of 13 residues. V was clipped by 10 bases and J by 4 bases; unmatched bases: 5. In nucleotides, the CDR3 is TGTGCCATACAGGGGGTGATTAATGAAAAACTGTTTTTT. This sequence encodes CAIQGVINEKLFF.